The clone carrying this T cell receptor (beta chain) was found a few times. Its matching antigen is unknown. TCRdb re-called the 5' RACE reads with MiXCR, one entry per CDR3 protein. Of roughly 500,000 distinct CDR3 sequences in the sample, less than 20% were seen once. This record belongs to a study of T cells after yellow fever vaccination. Findings and limits, study-wide: A weaker but faster secondary response was observed, peaking on day 5 versus 15.

The germline V gene encodes CDR1 MNHEY and CDR2 SMNVEV (reference sequence). The CDR3 covers 10 residues. V was clipped by 8 bases and J by 4 bases, with 6 bases between them. The rearrangement joins TRBV27 to TRBJ2-7; TRBD2 might be the D (5 bases). The sequence derives from a man aged 30 to 45 who received the YFV17D yellow fever vaccine. The sequenced sample was PBMCs, obtained 15 days after the yellow fever booster vaccination. The CDR3 spells CASGEYEQYF. CDR3 DNA: TGTGCCAGCGGGGAGTACGAGCAGTACTTC.